This passage covers 14 T cell receptor beta chains from one sample sequenced in a study of molecular identifiers for immune sequencing clone quantification. A single record per CDR3 protein comes from TCRdb applying MiXCR to the PCR reads. Of about half a million distinct CDR3 sequences in the sample, under 30% were seen once. The sample consisted of naive CD8+ T cells from blood, with Jurkat cell RNA spiked in. Sample subset: FACS-sorted CD8+CD4-CCR7+CD45RA+ naive T cells. The receptors were gathered from a human donor in good health. Some libraries in this study had Jurkat cell RNA spiked in.

V gene TRBV9 combines with J gene TRBJ2-3; D may be TRBD1 or TRBD2 (5 bases each). V lost 4 bases and J lost 0, with 12 bases in between. The CDR3 totals 15 residues. Germline CDR1 reads SGDLS; CDR2 reads YYNGEE. CDR3 bases: TGTGCCAGCAGCCCATGGGACGGTAGCACAGATACGCAGTATTTT. It specifies CASSPWDGSTDTQYF.

This clonotype was detected many times. The chain recombines TRBV27 with TRBJ2-3; weak D call: TRBD1 (5 bases). The CDR3 runs 14 residues. V shed 2 bases and J shed 0 bases, with 6 bases lying between them. CDR1 is MNHEY and CDR2 is SMNVEV in the germline V gene (reference sequence). CDR3 loop: CASSLGHSTDTQYF. The CDR3 DNA is TGTGCCAGCAGTTTAGGACATAGCACAGATACGCAGTATTTT.

Worth noting for this clonotype: One base away lies a much larger clone, so this may be a sequencing read error. Here the CDR3 DNA reads TGTGCCAGCAGCTTAGTGGTCTACGATCAGCCCCAGCATTTT. Translating it yields CASSLVVYDQPQHF. The rearrangement uses TRBV7-2 and TRBJ1-5; D unclear. V gave up 1 base and J gave up 5 bases, with 9 bases separating them. Germline loops: CDR1 SGHTA, CDR2 FQGNSA. The CDR3 has 14 amino acids.

The V call is TRBV19, the J call TRBJ1-5; 8 bases fit TRBD1. V lost 4 bases and J lost 6; bases outside the gene matches: 8. Looked up from germline, CDR1 is LNHDA and CDR2 is SQIVND (reference sequence). This CDR3 has 15 residues. The CDR3 reads CASSTGSRGRQPQHF. CDR3 bases: TGTGCCAGTAGTACCGGGAGCAGGGGGCGTCAGCCCCAGCATTTT.

This clonotype was seen only a few times. The chain combines TRBV20-1 with TRBJ2-2; 8 bases fit TRBD2. Germline loops: CDR1 DFQATT, CDR2 SNEGSKA (reference sequence). There are 14 residues in the CDR3. After removal of 6 bases from V and 5 bases from J, the junction contained 8 bases not matched to a gene. The CDR3 region has the DNA TGCAGTGCCATCAGCGGGAGTGGGACCGGGGAGCTGTTTTTT. Translating it yields CSAISGSGTGELFF.

This clonotype was seen only once. This sequence may be a read error, since a much larger clone differs from it by one base. The CDR3 DNA is TGCGCCAGCAGCCAAGGCACAGGCAGCTACACAGATACGCAGTATTTT. Its translation: CASSQGTGSYTDTQYF. The rearrangement links TRBV4-3 to TRBJ2-3, with a tentative D call TRBD1 (5 bases). The V gene lost 1 base and the J gene lost 2 bases, with 13 bases spanning the gap. This CDR3 has 16 residues. The germline gives CDR1 LGHNA, CDR2 YSLEER.

This clonotype was detected a few times. V usage is TRBV7-2 and J usage is TRBJ2-5, with D hard to call. CDR1 is SGHTA, CDR2 FQGNSA, per germline. Trimming removed 4 bases from V and 0 bases from J, with 12 bases in between. The CDR3 sequence is 15 residues long. CDR3 DNA sequence: TGTGCCAGCAGCTCAGGAGTCGGGTACCAAGAGACCCAGTACTTC. Encoded protein: CASSSGVGYQETQYF.

The chain employs TRBV7-9 and TRBJ2-1, with 8 bases that match TRBD1. CDR3 length: 14 amino acids. CDR1 and CDR2 from the germline V gene are SEHNR and FQNEAQ (reference sequence). V trimming: 5 bases; J trimming: 5 bases; junction bases outside the gene matches: 5. CDR3 coding DNA: TGTGCCAGCAGCCAAGGACAGGGAAACAATGAGCAGTTCTTC. Its protein product is CASSQGQGNNEQFF.

At least ten counts were recorded for this clonotype. The chain carries TRBV19 and TRBJ1-5; D not certain. Germline CDR1 is LNHDA and CDR2 is SQIVND (reference sequence). With 7 bases removed from V and 0 bases from J, the gap between germline ends came to 10 bases. This CDR3 has 14 residues. Written as DNA, the CDR3 is TGTGCCAGTACTGACCCTACTAGCAATCAGCCCCAGCATTTT. It is translated as CASTDPTSNQPQHF.

This clonotype was detected only a few times. The genes are TRBV27 and TRBJ2-3; unclear D gene. Looked up from germline, CDR1 is MNHEY and CDR2 is SMNVEV (reference sequence). CDR3 length: 14 amino acids. Trimming removed 0 bases from V and 2 bases from J, with 6 bases in between. CDR3 protein: CASSLSPDTDTQYF. The DNA for the CDR3 is TGTGCCAGCAGTTTATCGCCAGACACAGATACGCAGTATTTT.

This clonotype was counted ten times or more. The gene calls are TRBV5-4 and TRBJ2-7; D not certain. CDR3 length equals 13 residues. The germline V gene has CDR1 SGHNT and CDR2 YYREEE (reference sequence). V was pared by 0 bases and J by 1 base, with 5 bases between. CDR3 region: CASSLELSYEQYF. The DNA for the CDR3 is TGTGCCAGCAGCTTGGAGCTATCCTACGAGCAGTACTTC.

Details on this clonotype: A much more abundant neighbour one base away suggests this may be a read error. V gene TRBV10-3 combines with J gene TRBJ1-5, with unresolved D. Germline lookup yields CDR1 ENHRY and CDR2 SYGVKD. The CDR3 contains 15 residues. The CDR3 loop reads CAVSDVRSGNQPQHF. DNA for the CDR3: TGTGCCGTCAGTGATGTGAGGTCTGGCAATCAGCCCCAGCATTTT.

This clonotype was counted at least ten times. The chain joins TRBV6-5 to TRBJ1-5; 7 bases fit TRBD1. J was trimmed by 2 bases and V by 8 bases; bases with no gene match: 30. Germline V CDR1 and CDR2: MNHEY, SVGAGI. The CDR3 spans 22 residues. CDR3 nucleotide sequence: TGTGCCAGCCCCGGTGAGTTGGCCATCGGACAGGCGGGCAAAGGGGGCAATCAGCCCCAGCATTTT. It codes for CASPGELAIGQAGKGGNQPQHF.

V gene TRBV4-3 combines with J gene TRBJ2-7, with a weak D call TRBD1 (7 bases). V shed 0 bases and J shed 3 bases, with 12 bases lying between them. Germline CDR1 reads LGHNA; CDR2 reads YSLEER. The CDR3 is 15 amino acids. The CDR3, as DNA: TGCGCCAGCAGCCAAGACAGGGGGGCTCTCTACGAGCAGTACTTC. It encodes CASSQDRGALYEQYF.